This passage covers 18 T cell receptor beta chains from one sample sequenced in a study of cytomegalovirus exposure and HLA in healthy donors. Both 60 Vbeta primers and 13 Jbeta primers went into the PCR. Libraries were prepared by immunoSEQ multiplex PCR; TCRdb keeps only in-frame clonotypes and omits some of them. The sample contains approximately 75,000 clones, about 79% of which appear only once. Sample: PBMCs. Receptors were obtained from a man between 65 and 85 years old in good health and CMV-seropositive.

The chain recombines TRBV20-1 with TRBJ1-5; D possibly corresponds to TRBD1 (5 bases). V lost 7 bases to trimming and J lost 7 bases, with 11 bases between them. From germline, CDR1 is DFQATT and CDR2 SNEGSKA (reference sequence). The CDR3 spans 11 residues. CDR3 region: CSVGGLQPQHF. As DNA, the CDR3 is TGCAGTGTTGGGGGGTTACAGCCCCAGCATTTT.

V gene TRBV2 combines with J gene TRBJ2-5; 10 bases map to TRBD1. The CDR3 runs 14 residues. Germline CDR1 and CDR2: SNHLY and FYNNEI. J gave up 5 bases and V 5 bases, and 5 bases lay outside the gene matches. CDR3 in amino acids: CASSWGQGLETQYF. The CDR3, as DNA: TGTGCCAGCAGTTGGGGACAGGGGCTGGAGACCCAGTACTTC.

The CDR3 DNA sequence: TGTGCCATCAGTGAGTCTAAGCGTTCCGGAGATACGCAGTATTTT. Translated: CAISESKRSGDTQYF. The chain employs TRBV10-3 and TRBJ2-3; D is ambiguous. Germline loops: CDR1 ENHRY, CDR2 SYGVKD. The CDR3 is 15 amino acids. Trimming left V 0 bases short and J 5 bases short, with 12 bases between.

The rearrangement joins TRBV11-2 to TRBJ2-2, with D possibly matching TRBD2 (5 bases). The CDR3 contains 16 residues. Per the germline V gene, CDR1 is SGHAT and CDR2 is FQNNGV. Trimming shortened V by 1 base and J by 2 bases, and 11 bases separated the two germline ends. CDR3 amino acids: CASSLGGSVNTGELFF. The CDR3 nucleotides read TGTGCCAGCAGCTTAGGAGGGTCGGTTAACACCGGGGAGCTGTTTTTT.

This chain links TRBV6-1 with TRBJ2-2, with D tentatively TRBD1 (5 bases). CDR1 MNHNS and CDR2 SASEGT come from the germline V gene. The CDR3 has 15 residues. V lost 2 bases, J lost 5 bases, and 12 bases lay in between. DNA of the CDR3: TGTGCCAGCAGTGAACGCTCAGGGCAGACCGGGGAGCTGTTTTTT. Translating it yields CASSERSGQTGELFF.

This clone was observed once. The sample contains more than one DNA sequence encoding this CDR3. The chain uses TRBV5-1 and TRBJ1-2; the D gene is possibly TRBD1 (6 bases). V lost 4 bases to trimming and J lost 7 bases, with 14 bases between them. Looked up from germline, CDR1 is SGHRS and CDR2 is YFSETQ. The CDR3 runs 13 residues. CDR3 DNA: TGCGCCAGCAGCGGTGGGGGCATGGGTGGCTACACCTTC. Amino acids: CASSGGGMGGYTF.

The chain is built from TRBV28 and TRBJ2-5, with unresolved D. V was shortened by 3 bases and J by 5 bases, with 13 bases between the two germline ends. The CDR3 spans 14 residues. Germline V gene lookup returns CDR1 MDHEN and CDR2 SYDVKM. The DNA for the CDR3 is TGTGCCAGCAGTTTGCCCAACCAAGCGGAGACCCAGTACTTC. This codes for CASSLPNQAETQYF.

This clone was detected once. The chain employs TRBV7-2 and TRBJ2-7, with TRBD1 matching 11 bases. The CDR3 is 15 amino acids. J gave up 7 bases and V 5 bases, and 10 bases lay outside the gene matches. Per germline, CDR1 SGHTA and CDR2 FQGNSA. Here the CDR3 DNA reads TGTGCCAGCAGCCAACGAAGGACAGGGGGCGGGGAGCAGTACTTC. As protein: CASSQRRTGGGEQYF.

The V gene is TRBV28, the J gene TRBJ1-5; 7 bases agree with TRBD1. CDR1 MDHEN and CDR2 SYDVKM come from the germline V gene. V shed 8 bases, J shed 2 bases, and the junction held 6 bases outside the gene matches. The CDR3 length is 14 residues. The CDR3 DNA reads TGTGCCAGCTGCCCGGGACAGCGCAATCAGCCCCAGCATTTT. Translated: CASCPGQRNQPQHF.

The rearrangement links TRBV5-1 to TRBJ2-1; perhaps TRBD1 as D (6 bases). V was clipped by 4 bases and J by 3 bases, with 14 bases between them. Germline V CDR1 and CDR2: SGHRS, YFSETQ. This CDR3 has 15 amino acids. CDR3 nucleotide sequence: TGCGCCAGCAGCCTCACAGGGTTGGACTACAATGAGCAGTTCTTC. This encodes CASSLTGLDYNEQFF.

CDR3 loop: CAWRRLAGSFNEQFF. The CDR3 DNA is TGTGCCTGGAGAAGACTAGCGGGAAGTTTCAATGAGCAGTTCTTC. The genes are TRBV30 and TRBJ2-1, with 11 bases aligning to TRBD2. The CDR3 totals 15 residues. CDR1 and CDR2 (germline): GTSNPN, SVGIG (reference sequence). Trimming removed 3 bases from V and 6 bases from J; junction bases left unmatched: 7. Together with reference TRBV30 and TRBJ2-1, the CDR3 gives the full variable domain: SQTIHQWPATLVQPVGSPLSLECTVEGTSNPNLYWYRQAAGRGLQLLFYSVGIGQISSEVPQNLSASRPQDRQFILSSKKLLLSDSGFYLCAWRRLAGSFNEQFFGPGTRLTVL.

The chain has TRBV7-2 and TRBJ2-3, with 10 bases that match TRBD2. The length of the CDR3 is 15 residues. V lost 4 bases, J lost 5 bases, and 6 bases stayed unmatched. CDR1 is SGHTA and CDR2 is FQGNSA in the germline V gene. CDR3 coding DNA: TGTGCCAGCAGCTGGGCCAGCGGGGGGGTAGATACGCAGTATTTT. It specifies CASSWASGGVDTQYF.

This chain connects TRBV11-2 to TRBJ1-2; maybe TRBD1 (6 bases). Germline V gene sequence: CDR1 SGHAT, CDR2 FQNNGV. V was pared by 1 base and J by 6 bases, with 12 bases between. CDR3 length equals 14 residues. CDR3 residues: CASSLGGGRDGYTF. CDR3 sequence (DNA): TGTGCCAGCAGCTTAGGTGGGGGCCGCGATGGCTACACCTTC.

This chain joins TRBV7-2 and TRBJ2-5; D is uncertain. Germline CDR1 SGHTA, CDR2 FQGNSA. Trimming removed 5 bases from V and 2 bases from J, with 18 bases in between. The CDR3 extends over 16 amino acids. Written as DNA, the CDR3 is TGTGCCAGCAGCCCCTCGGTGAGCCTACCTCAAGAGACCCAGTACTTC. The encoded protein is CASSPSVSLPQETQYF.

The chain combines TRBV5-1 with TRBJ2-1; unclear D gene. The CDR3 length is 13 residues. Trimming cost V 2 bases and J 7 bases, with 10 bases left between them. The germline CDR1 and CDR2 sequences are SGHRS and YFSETQ. This chain's CDR3 is CASSLSPPNEQFF. The CDR3 nucleotides are TGCGCCAGCAGCTTAAGCCCTCCAAATGAGCAGTTCTTC.

The chain recombines TRBV25-1 with TRBJ2-5; maybe TRBD2 (5 bases). Germline CDR1 is MGHDK and CDR2 is SYGVNS. V was shortened by 6 bases and J by 11 bases, with 19 bases between the two germline ends. The CDR3 sequence is 13 residues long. CDR3 DNA sequence: TGTGCCAGCAGCTTAAATGTGGGAAGGGAGCAGTACTTC. It encodes CASSLNVGREQYF. The full variable domain, with the rest looked up from reference TRBV25-1 and TRBJ2-5, is EADIYQTPRYLVIGTGKKITLECSQTMGHDKMYWYQQDPGMELHLIHYSYGVNSTEKGDLSSESTVSRIRTEHFPLTLESARPSHTSQYLCASSLNVGREQYFGPGTRLLVL.

The V gene is TRBV5-1, the J gene TRBJ2-1, with D perhaps TRBD2 (5 bases). V was trimmed by 4 bases and J by 4 bases, leaving 15 bases between them. Germline CDR1 SGHRS, CDR2 YFSETQ. The CDR3 is 15 residues long. CDR3 DNA: TGCGCCAGCAGCCGGGATGTAACGGTGTACAATGAGCAGTTCTTC. Residues: CASSRDVTVYNEQFF.

This clone showed up just a few times. The genes are TRBV6-1 and TRBJ2-5; 7 bases match TRBD1. This CDR3 has 16 amino acids. V was clipped by 0 bases and J by 2 bases; unmatched bases: 6. CDR1 and CDR2 (germline): MNHNS, SASEGT. CDR3 region: CASSEALGRGQETQYF. In DNA, the CDR3 is TGTGCCAGCAGTGAAGCGCTAGGCAGGGGGCAAGAGACCCAGTACTTC.